This paragraph reports one T cell receptor beta chain. An absence of ophthalmopathy progression within 18 months meant stable Graves' hyperthyroidism. Lactation, pregnancy, other autoimmune disease or uncontrolled infection led to exclusion of patients. The source of the sample is a study of T cells in Graves' hyperthyroidism and ophthalmopathy. TCR beta CDR3 region amplification was performed from RNA transcripts. A first-round RT-PCR of the TCR CDR3 used the HTBI primer set. TCRdb re-called the multiplex PCR reads with MiXCR, one entry per CDR3 protein. The table has around 300,000 distinct CDR3 sequences, over 11% seen once. CDR1 LNHDA and CDR2 SQIVND come from the germline V gene (reference sequence). CDR3 length equals 12 residues. V dropped 2 bases and J dropped 13 bases, with 12 bases sitting between them.

V and J are TRBV19 and TRBJ1-5, with D maybe TRBD1 (5 bases). Sequencing input: blood. This TCR was recovered from a woman in her 30s with Graves' hyperthyroidism. The CDR3 here is CASSIKSGTQHF. As DNA, the CDR3 is TGTGCCAGTAGTATAAAGTCAGGGACTCAGCATTTT.